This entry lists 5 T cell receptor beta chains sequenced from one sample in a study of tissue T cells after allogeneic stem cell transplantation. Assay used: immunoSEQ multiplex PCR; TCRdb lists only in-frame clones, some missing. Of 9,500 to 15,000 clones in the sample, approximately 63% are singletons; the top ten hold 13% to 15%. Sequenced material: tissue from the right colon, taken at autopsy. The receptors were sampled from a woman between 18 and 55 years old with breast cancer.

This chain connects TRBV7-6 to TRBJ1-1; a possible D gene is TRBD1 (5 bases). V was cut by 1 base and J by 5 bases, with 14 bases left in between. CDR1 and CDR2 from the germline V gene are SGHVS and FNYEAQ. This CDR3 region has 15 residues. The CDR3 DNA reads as TGTGCCAGCAGCTTAGGGGGTGGGGCTGGGACTGAAGCTTTCTTT. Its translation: CASSLGGGAGTEAFF.

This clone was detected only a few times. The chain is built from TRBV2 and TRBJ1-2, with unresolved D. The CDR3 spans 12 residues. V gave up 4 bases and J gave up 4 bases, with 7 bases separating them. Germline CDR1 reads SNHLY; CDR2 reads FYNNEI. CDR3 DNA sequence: TGTGCCAGCAGTGCCTCGGGCTATGGCTACACCTTC. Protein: CASSASGYGYTF. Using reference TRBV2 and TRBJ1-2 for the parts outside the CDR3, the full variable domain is EPEVTQTPSHQVTQMGQEVILRCVPISNHLYFYWYRQILGQKVEFLVSFYNNEISEKSEIFDDQFSVERPDGSNFTLKIRSTKLEDSAMYFCASSASGYGYTFGSGTRLTVV.

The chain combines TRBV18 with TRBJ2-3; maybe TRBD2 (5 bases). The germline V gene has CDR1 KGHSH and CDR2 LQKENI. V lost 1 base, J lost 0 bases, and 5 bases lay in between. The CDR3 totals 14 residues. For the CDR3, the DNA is TGTGCCAGCTCACCACAGCGGAGCACAGATACGCAGTATTTT. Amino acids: CASSPQRSTDTQYF.

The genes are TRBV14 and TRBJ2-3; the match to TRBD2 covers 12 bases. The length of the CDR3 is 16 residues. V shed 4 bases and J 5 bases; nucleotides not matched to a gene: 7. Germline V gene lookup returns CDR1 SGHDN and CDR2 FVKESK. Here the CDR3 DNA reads TGTGCCAGCAGCCTACGACTAGCGGGGGCGGGAGATACGCAGTATTTT. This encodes CASSLRLAGAGDTQYF.

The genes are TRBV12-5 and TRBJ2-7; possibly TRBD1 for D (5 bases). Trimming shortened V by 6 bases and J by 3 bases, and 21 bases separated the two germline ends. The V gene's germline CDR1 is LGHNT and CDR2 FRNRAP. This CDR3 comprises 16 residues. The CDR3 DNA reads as TGTGCTAGTGGCCAAAGTCCAGGGATGGATGTCTACGAGCAGTACTTC. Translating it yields CASGQSPGMDVYEQYF.